Listed here are 4 T cell receptor beta chains from one sample, sequenced in a study of monozygotic twins with cystic fibrosis. Method: immunoSEQ multiplex PCR; TCRdb's copy keeps in-frame clones and lacks some. The data show some 26,000 clones, around 90% seen once. The sample taken for sequencing was blood. Receptors were obtained from a girl between 2 and 10 years old with cystic fibrosis.

This clone was seen just once. V and J are TRBV5-1 and TRBJ2-3; 11 positions agree with TRBD2. The junction had 5 bases not matched to a gene; V was cut back by 0 bases and J by 2 bases. Per the germline V gene, CDR1 is SGHRS and CDR2 is YFSETQ. This CDR3 spans 17 amino acids. The CDR3 sequence: CASSLEPSGGHTDTQYF. In nucleotides, the CDR3 is TGCGCCAGCAGCTTGGAACCTAGCGGGGGGCACACAGATACGCAGTATTTT.

This chain uses TRBV15 with TRBJ2-7; D tentatively reads TRBD1 or TRBD2 (5 bases each). V lost 3 bases, J lost 4 bases, and 19 bases lay in between. The CDR3 is 16 amino acids. Germline V CDR1 and CDR2: LNHNV, YYDKDF (reference sequence). The DNA for the CDR3 is TGTGCCACCAGCAGCTTAGCGCCGGGACCAGATTACGAGCAGTACTTC. Translating it yields CATSSLAPGPDYEQYF. Supplemented by reference TRBV15 and TRBJ2-7, the full variable domain reads DAMVIQNPRYQVTQFGKPVTLSCSQTLNHNVMYWYQQKSSQAPKLLFHYYDKDFNNEADTPDNFQSRRPNTSFCFLDIRSPGLGDTAMYLCATSSLAPGPDYEQYFGPGTRLTVT.

Here the CDR3 reads CASSSEGQHVNTEAFF. CDR3 DNA: TGTGCCAGCAGTTCCGAGGGACAGCACGTGAACACTGAAGCTTTCTTT. The V gene is TRBV28, the J gene TRBJ1-1, with TRBD1 matching 7 bases. This CDR3 has 16 amino acids. The germline CDR1 and CDR2 sequences are MDHEN and SYDVKM. Trimming took 4 bases from V and 0 from J; bases not matched to a gene: 8. The full variable domain, with the rest looked up from reference TRBV28 and TRBJ1-1, is DVKVTQSSRYLVKRTGEKVFLECVQDMDHENMFWYRQDPGLGLRLIYFSYDVKMKEKGDIPEGYSVSREKKERFSLILESASTNQTSMYLCASSSEGQHVNTEAFFGQGTRLTVV.

The gene calls are TRBV7-9 and TRBJ1-4, with a weak D call TRBD1 (5 bases). V was trimmed by 4 bases and J by 8 bases, leaving 8 bases between them. The CDR3 loop spans 12 amino acids. The V gene's germline CDR1 is SEHNR and CDR2 FQNEAQ (reference sequence). The CDR3 here is CASSWGPEKLFF. The DNA of the CDR3 is TGTGCCAGCAGCTGGGGACCCGAAAAACTGTTTTTT.